This T cell receptor beta chain is drawn from a study of T cell responses to AZD1222 COVID-19 vaccine. The study, taken as a whole, reports: Only a handful of AZD1222 recipients, about six in all, had baseline seropositivity. Sampled repertoires all dated from after the peak T cell response. Spike-spanning, vaccine-associated CD4 TCRs were dominant at 160-218 and 743-854. Mostly white British, mostly female donors; authors suggested clonal diversity may be underestimated.

Trimming stripped 4 bases from V and 3 bases from J, with 10 bases between. Germline V lookup: CDR1 SEHNR, CDR2 FQNEAQ (reference sequence). The CDR3 loop spans 13 amino acids. About this clone: The antigen is unknown.

The repertoire was sequenced with immunoSEQ multiplex PCR; TCRdb's copy has only in-frame clones and lacks some. The table records fewer than 110,000 clones, 91% of them present only once. The sample consisted of peripheral blood, taken on day 0 of AZD1222 vaccination. This TCR derives from an adult in good health. The J gene is TRBJ2-7, the V gene TRBV7-9; no reliable D call. The CDR3 reads CASSSVPVYEQYF. The DNA for the CDR3 is TGTGCCAGCAGCTCGGTTCCGGTCTACGAGCAGTACTTC.